This passage covers 30 T cell receptor beta chains from one sample sequenced in a study of Ad26.COV2.S vaccination and SARS-CoV-2 variants. Stated treatment: some 20 received Ad26.COV2.S at low or high dose, single or two shots; several received placebo; per-sample allocation not given. Sampling was performed 63 days after the first vaccine or placebo injection. TCRdb's copy holds only in-frame clones and misses some; the assay was immunoSEQ multiplex PCR. The data hold some 520,000 clones, with 87% observed a single time. The sample here was peripheral blood, taken in a trial of Ad26.COV2.S vaccine versus placebo. These receptors were obtained from a person aged 18-60 years who received the Ad26.COV2.S COVID-19 vaccine or a placebo.

This clone was observed a single time. V gene TRBV19 combines with J gene TRBJ1-1; a weak D match, TRBD1 (5 bases). The CDR3 loop spans 14 amino acids. V lost 5 bases to trimming and J lost 5 bases, with 15 bases between them. Germline V CDR1 and CDR2: LNHDA, SQIVND (reference sequence). CDR3 DNA sequence: TGTGCCAGTAGTTTCGGGACTCCTGGAACTGAAGCTTTCTTT. Residues: CASSFGTPGTEAFF.

The chain employs TRBV5-4 and TRBJ1-1, with unresolved D. The germline gives CDR1 SGHNT, CDR2 YYREEE (reference sequence). The CDR3 runs to 15 residues. Trimming took off 0 bases at V and 2 bases at J, with 11 bases between the two ends. CDR3 nucleotide sequence: TGTGCCAGCAGCTTGGACAGTTTAAAAAACACTGAAGCTTTCTTT. It specifies CASSLDSLKNTEAFF. Drawing the rest from reference TRBV5-4 and TRBJ1-1, the complete variable domain is ETGVTQSPTHLIKTRGQQVTLRCSSQSGHNTVSWYQQALGQGPQFIFQYYREEENGRGNFPPRFSGLQFPNYSSELNVNALELDDSALYLCASSLDSLKNTEAFFGQGTRLTVV.

This clone was detected only once. This chain joins TRBV6-4 and TRBJ2-2, with D perhaps TRBD2 (5 bases). Trimming left V 7 bases short and J 1 base short, with 19 bases between. CDR1 is MRHNA and CDR2 is SNTAGT in the germline V gene. The CDR3 runs to 17 residues. DNA of the CDR3: TGTGCCAGCATTTCGAGGGTCCCCGCGGAGAACACCGGGGAGCTGTTTTTT. It codes for CASISRVPAENTGELFF.

The chain carries TRBV14 and TRBJ2-1, with a possible D match to TRBD2 (6 bases). Germline values: CDR1 SGHDN, CDR2 FVKESK. The ends were cut back, 5 bases at V and 2 bases at J, with 7 bases in the middle. The CDR3 runs to 13 residues. The CDR3: CASSGRTYNEQFF. The CDR3 DNA sequence: TGTGCCAGCAGCGGGAGGACCTACAATGAGCAGTTCTTC.

The rearrangement uses TRBV19 and TRBJ1-1, with D hard to call. This CDR3 is 15 amino acids long. Per germline, CDR1 LNHDA and CDR2 SQIVND (reference sequence). V was cut by 4 bases and J by 6 bases, with 18 bases left in between. The CDR3 region has the DNA TGTGCCAGTAGTAGGGTCAGAACGAGTGAGGCTGAAGCTTTCTTT. This gives the protein CASSRVRTSEAEAFF.

The V gene is TRBV11-2, the J gene TRBJ2-7; D might be TRBD1 or TRBD2, each matching 5 bases. Germline assignment: CDR1 SGHAT and CDR2 FQNNGV. This CDR3 spans 13 amino acids. Deletions cut 5 bases from V and 3 bases from J, with 11 bases between. In nucleotides, the CDR3 is TGTGCCAGCAGCCGGGGACGCGGCTACGAGCAGTACTTC. Its protein product is CASSRGRGYEQYF.

This chain's CDR3 is CAGPPADEQYF. The CDR3 bases are TGTGCCGGCCCACCAGCCGACGAGCAGTACTTC. The chain couples TRBV21-1 to TRBJ2-7. TRBV21-1 is tagged as a pseudogene. This CDR3 has 11 residues.

The V call is TRBV28, the J call TRBJ1-2; D is uncertain. This CDR3 is 11 amino acids long. Germline V gives CDR1 MDHEN, CDR2 SYDVKM. Trimming stripped 7 bases from V and 0 bases from J, with 3 bases between. In DNA, the CDR3 is TGTGCCAGCAAAGCTAACTATGGCTACACCTTC. Protein product: CASKANYGYTF.

The chain uses TRBV7-9 and TRBJ2-3; D call uncertain. The CDR3 contains 13 residues. With 1 base removed from V and 3 bases from J, the gap between germline ends came to 5 bases. Germline CDR1 and CDR2: SEHNR and FQNEAQ (reference sequence). CDR3 amino acids: CASSLEPTDTQYF. The CDR3 DNA reads as TGTGCCAGCAGCTTAGAGCCGACAGATACGCAGTATTTT.

The genes are TRBV12-3 or TRBV12-4 and TRBJ1-1, with D unresolved. This CDR3 comprises 13 residues. V was pared by 3 bases and J by 3 bases, with 8 bases between. CDR3 sequence: CASSLKEDTEAFF. For the CDR3, the DNA is TGTGCCAGCAGTTTGAAAGAGGACACTGAAGCTTTCTTT.

V and J are TRBV10-2 and TRBJ2-3, with a weak D call TRBD2 (6 bases). V was cut by 6 bases and J by 1 base, with 11 bases left in between. The CDR3 sequence is 14 residues long. Looked up from germline, CDR1 is WSHSY and CDR2 is SAAADI. The CDR3 loop is CASRAGPGTDTQYF. The CDR3 DNA reads TGCGCCAGCAGGGCGGGACCTGGCACAGATACGCAGTATTTT.

The V gene is TRBV28, the J gene TRBJ2-5; TRBD2 agrees at 13 bases. Germline CDR1 reads MDHEN; CDR2 reads SYDVKM. The V gene end was trimmed by 7 bases and the J gene end by 3 bases; junction bases not matched to a gene: 17. The CDR3 spans 19 residues. This chain's CDR3 is CASNSQGGTSGISEETQYF. CDR3 sequence (DNA): TGTGCCAGCAATTCACAAGGGGGGACTAGCGGGATTTCGGAAGAGACCCAGTACTTC.

V usage is TRBV28 and J usage is TRBJ2-4; D remains unclear. V was trimmed by 6 bases and J by 4 bases, leaving 7 bases between them. The CDR3 sequence is 12 residues long. Germline loops: CDR1 MDHEN, CDR2 SYDVKM. The CDR3 bases are TGTGCCAGCAGCTCTATTAAAAACATTCAGTACTTC. Its translation: CASSSIKNIQYF. Looking up the rest from reference TRBV28 and TRBJ2-4 gives the full variable domain: DVKVTQSSRYLVKRTGEKVFLECVQDMDHENMFWYRQDPGLGLRLIYFSYDVKMKEKGDIPEGYSVSREKKERFSLILESASTNQTSMYLCASSSIKNIQYFGAGTRLSVL.

The table lists this clone with a count of one. The chain carries TRBV5-1 and TRBJ2-5; unclear D gene. CDR3 size: 14 residues. Germline V CDR1 and CDR2: SGHRS, YFSETQ. V lost 0 bases and J lost 7, with 13 bases in between. The CDR3 bases are TGCGCCAGCAGCTTGGAGCAGACCCCAGGGACCCAGTACTTC. Translated, it gives CASSLEQTPGTQYF.

This clone was detected a few times. The genes are TRBV7-2 and TRBJ2-7, with a possible D match to TRBD2 (5 bases). The CDR3 runs 13 residues. V was clipped by 2 bases and J by 6 bases, with 11 bases between them. CDR1 is SGHTA, CDR2 FQGNSA, per germline. CDR3 region: CASSLRGPVEQYF. The CDR3, as DNA: TGTGCCAGCAGCTTACGAGGGCCCGTCGAGCAGTACTTC.

The V call is TRBV19, the J call TRBJ1-2; possibly TRBD1 for D (5 bases). With 3 bases removed from V and 7 bases from J, the gap between germline ends came to 18 bases. The CDR3 spans 15 residues. Looked up from germline, CDR1 is LNHDA and CDR2 is SQIVND (reference sequence). The CDR3 DNA sequence: TGTGCCAGTAGTATTCAGGGCTCCCCATTAAGTGGCTACACCTTC. Amino acids: CASSIQGSPLSGYTF. The full variable domain, rest sourced from reference TRBV19 and TRBJ1-2, is DGGITQSPKYLFRKEGQNVTLSCEQNLNHDAMYWYRQDPGQGLRLIYYSQIVNDFQKGDIAEGYSVSREKKESFPLTVTSAQKNPTAFYLCASSIQGSPLSGYTFGSGTRLTVV.

This chain connects TRBV6-2 or TRBV6-3 to TRBJ2-7, with 10 bases that match TRBD2. J lost 5 bases, V lost 3 bases, and 7 bases had no gene match. Germline-derived CDR1 and CDR2 are MNHEY and SVGEGT. CDR3 length equals 15 residues. CDR3 residues: CASSYKSGRADEQYF. CDR3 sequence (DNA): TGTGCCAGCAGTTATAAAAGCGGGAGGGCCGACGAGCAGTACTTC.

The chain has TRBV29-1 and TRBJ2-7, with 11 bases identical to TRBD2. J gave up 2 bases and V 6 bases, and 3 bases lay outside the gene matches. Germline CDR1 SQVTM, CDR2 ANQGSEA. The CDR3 length is 13 residues. CDR3 nucleotides: TGCAGCGTCGCGACTAGCGGGGCCTACGAGCAGTACTTC. Amino acid sequence: CSVATSGAYEQYF.

This clone was observed a single time. This chain uses TRBV25-1 with TRBJ2-5, with 11 nucleotides matching TRBD2. CDR1 MGHDK and CDR2 SYGVNS come from the germline V gene. With V trimmed by 4 bases and J by 5 bases, 6 bases remained unmatched. The CDR3 is 15 residues long. As DNA, the CDR3 is TGTGCCAGCAGTGCGACTAGCGGGGCCTGGGAGACCCAGTACTTC. As protein: CASSATSGAWETQYF.

V is TRBV7-8 and J is TRBJ1-4; possible D gene TRBD1, 6 bases. V lost 4 bases and J 2 bases, leaving 14 bases between the germline ends. The germline V gene encodes CDR1 SGHVS and CDR2 FQNEAQ. This CDR3 is 16 amino acids long. Here the CDR3 reads CASSSLRGTTNEKLFF. For the CDR3, the DNA is TGTGCCAGCAGCTCTCTCAGGGGAACTACTAATGAAAAACTGTTTTTT.

The V and J genes are TRBV29-1 and TRBJ1-1, with TRBD1 as a possible D gene (6 bases). The CDR3 runs to 15 residues. The V gene lost 0 bases and the J gene lost 3 bases, with 14 bases spanning the gap. Per the germline V gene, CDR1 is SQVTM and CDR2 is ANQGSEA. CDR3 DNA: TGCAGCGTTGAAGAGGGACCCAGGGGCCACACTGAAGCTTTCTTT. As protein: CSVEEGPRGHTEAFF.

This sequence joins TRBV7-2 and TRBJ1-2, with 12 positions matching TRBD1. The CDR3 has 14 residues. Trimming removed 5 bases from V and 6 bases from J; junction bases left unmatched: 4. Germline CDR1 and CDR2: SGHTA and FQGNSA. Here the CDR3 DNA reads TGTGCCAGCAGCGGGGGACAGGGGGCTGATGGCTACACCTTC. Its translation: CASSGGQGADGYTF.

The chain combines TRBV5-4 with TRBJ2-3; TRBD2 matches at 14 bases. The CDR3 has 17 residues. Germline loops: CDR1 SGHNT, CDR2 YYREEE (reference sequence). Trimming cost V 4 bases and J 4 bases; bases outside gene matches: 8. The CDR3: CASSIGTSGRNADTQYF. In nucleotides, the CDR3 is TGTGCCAGCAGCATTGGGACTAGCGGGAGAAATGCAGATACGCAGTATTTT.

The V call is TRBV5-1, the J call TRBJ2-7, with D possibly TRBD1 on 5 matching bases. CDR1 SGHRS and CDR2 YFSETQ come from the germline V gene. The CDR3 contains 14 residues. V gave up 0 bases and J gave up 4 bases, with 11 bases separating them. CDR3 coding DNA: TGCGCCAGCAGCTTGGGGCCAGGGTTATACGAGCAGTACTTC. Translated, it gives CASSLGPGLYEQYF.

CDR3 residues: CASSLGLGDTGELFF. For the CDR3, the DNA is TGTGCCAGCAGCTTAGGACTAGGAGACACCGGGGAGCTGTTTTTT. The chain carries TRBV7-6 and TRBJ2-2, with D tentatively TRBD2 (6 bases). The CDR3 is 15 amino acids. Germline V gene sequence: CDR1 SGHVS, CDR2 FNYEAQ. The ends were cut back, 1 base at V and 3 bases at J, with 9 bases in the middle.

The table lists this clone with a count of one. The chain couples TRBV4-2 to TRBJ2-2; D is unclear. Germline values: CDR1 LGHNA, CDR2 YNFKEQ. V lost 0 bases to trimming and J lost 5 bases, with 10 bases between them. The CDR3 has 15 residues. Written as DNA, the CDR3 is TGTGCCAGCAGCCAAGATCAGATATCGACCGGGGAGCTGTTTTTT. Translated, it gives CASSQDQISTGELFF.

J is TRBJ2-7 and V is TRBV9, with 11 nucleotides matching TRBD1. Germline V lookup: CDR1 SGDLS, CDR2 YYNGEE. The CDR3 totals 16 residues. V was pared by 0 bases and J by 3 bases, with 5 bases of the junction left unmatched. In DNA, the CDR3 is TGTGCCAGCAGCGTAGCGCTGGACAGGGGGCTCTACGAGCAGTACTTC. As protein: CASSVALDRGLYEQYF.

This chain joins TRBV28 and TRBJ2-5; D unclear. Germline V gene sequence: CDR1 MDHEN, CDR2 SYDVKM. The CDR3 extends over 13 amino acids. V was trimmed by 6 bases and J by 9 bases, leaving 17 bases between them. The CDR3 DNA reads TGTGCCAGCAGCCCACCTCGGGTCGGAGCCCAGTACTTC. Translated, it gives CASSPPRVGAQYF.

V usage is TRBV18 and J usage is TRBJ2-5; no definite D call. The CDR3 is 13 amino acids. CDR1 KGHSH and CDR2 LQKENI come from the germline V gene. The V end lost 6 bases, the J end lost 1 base, and 9 bases lay between the germline ends. CDR3 loop: CASSPVAQETQYF. In nucleotides, the CDR3 is TGTGCCAGCTCGCCCGTAGCCCAAGAGACCCAGTACTTC.

Comments on this clone: The identical CDR3 is also encoded by other nucleotide sequences in the sample. The V gene is TRBV7-9, the J gene TRBJ2-1; D gene unclear. The CDR3 runs to 13 residues. From germline, CDR1 is SEHNR and CDR2 FQNEAQ (reference sequence). The germline V and J ends were trimmed by 2 bases and 4 bases, with 6 bases remaining between them. The DNA for the CDR3 is TGTGCCAGCAGCTTATCTGGGTACAATGAGCAGTTCTTC. Translated, it gives CASSLSGYNEQFF.